This T cell receptor (beta chain) was recorded in a study of shared clonotypes between healthy human individuals. Broader study findings: Enrolling few donors narrowed the genetic and exposure-history diversity that was represented. Estimated clonotype richness was generally higher in naive than memory subsets.

This table comes from immunoSEQ multiplex PCR, and its TCRdb copy is limited to in-frame clones, with some not included. The sample records roughly 760,000 clones, approximately 79% being singletons. On this clone itself: Its specificity is unknown.

Trimming cost V 2 bases and J 2 bases, with 6 bases left between them. Germline CDR1 is MDHEN and CDR2 is SYDVKM. CDR3 length: 13 residues. Source material: memory CD4+ T cells sorted from blood. The subset: CD45RA-negative fraction. This chain connects TRBV28 to TRBJ1-1; perhaps TRBD1 as D (5 bases). The origin of this receptor is a woman aged 25-40 years in good health. CDR3 amino acids: CASSLDSNTEAFF. The DNA for the CDR3 is TGTGCCAGCAGTTTAGACAGTAACACTGAAGCTTTCTTT.